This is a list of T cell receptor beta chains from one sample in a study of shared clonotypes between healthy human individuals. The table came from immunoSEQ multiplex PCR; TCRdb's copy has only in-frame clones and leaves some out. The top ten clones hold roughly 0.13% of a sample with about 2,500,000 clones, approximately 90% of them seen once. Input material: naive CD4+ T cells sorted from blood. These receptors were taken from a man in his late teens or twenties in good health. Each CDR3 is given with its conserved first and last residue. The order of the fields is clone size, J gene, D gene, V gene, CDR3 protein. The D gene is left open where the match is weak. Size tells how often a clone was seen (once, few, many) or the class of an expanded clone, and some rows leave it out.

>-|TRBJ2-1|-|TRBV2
CASGGGYSSYNEQFF
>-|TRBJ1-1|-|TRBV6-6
CASIEDTEAFF
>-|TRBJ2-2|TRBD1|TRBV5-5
CASSYDRGRSSTGELFF
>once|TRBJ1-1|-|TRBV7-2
CASSLSPGNTEAFF
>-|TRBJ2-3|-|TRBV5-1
CASSWGTASSTDTQYF
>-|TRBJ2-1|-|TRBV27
CASSFRHTSTNEQFF
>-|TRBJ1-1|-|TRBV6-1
CASSARWQMNTEAFF
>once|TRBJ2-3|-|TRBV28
CASSFNEGFETDTQYF
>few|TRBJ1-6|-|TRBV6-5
CASSSPGSRNSPLHF
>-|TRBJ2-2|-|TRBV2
CASSEQAGELFF
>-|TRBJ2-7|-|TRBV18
CASSPQGPKTASEQYF
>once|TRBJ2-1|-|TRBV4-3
CASSQESGSYNEQFF
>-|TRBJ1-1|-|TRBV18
CASSRLESEAFF
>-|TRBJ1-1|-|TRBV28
CASSPQGRTEAFF
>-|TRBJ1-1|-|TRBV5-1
CASSLWGGNTEAFF
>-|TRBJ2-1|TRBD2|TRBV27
CASSSRGGGSYNEQFF
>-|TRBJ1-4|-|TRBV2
CASRERLSGGTNEKLFF
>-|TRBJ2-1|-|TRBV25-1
CASSTSKGAGLQFF
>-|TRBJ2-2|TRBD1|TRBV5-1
CASSVGTANTGELFF
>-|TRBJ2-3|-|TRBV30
CAWSGSLSTDTQYF
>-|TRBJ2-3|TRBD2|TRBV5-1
CASSPPLAGGGVTDTQYF
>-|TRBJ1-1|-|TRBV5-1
CASSTTGLNTEAFF
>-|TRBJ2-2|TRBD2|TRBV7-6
CASSLGGLANTGELFF
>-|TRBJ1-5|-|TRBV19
CASSTMGQNSNQPQHF
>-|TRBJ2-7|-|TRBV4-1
CASSPYREGSYEQYF
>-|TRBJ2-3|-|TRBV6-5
CASSYSQGGNTQYF
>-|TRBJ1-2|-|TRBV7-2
CASSLGPGYTF
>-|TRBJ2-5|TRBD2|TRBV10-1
CASRGTSGKGGETQYF
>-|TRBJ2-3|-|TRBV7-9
CASSSRGARSTDTQYF
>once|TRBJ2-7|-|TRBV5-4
CASSRGTVTYEQYF
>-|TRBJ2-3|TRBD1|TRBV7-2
CASSPGQGADTQYF
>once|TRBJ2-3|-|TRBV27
CASKARPSTDTQYF
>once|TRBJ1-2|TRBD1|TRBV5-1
CASSPGQVAYGYTF
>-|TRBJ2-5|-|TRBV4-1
CASSQAETQYF
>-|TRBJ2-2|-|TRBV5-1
CASSLLQANTGELFF
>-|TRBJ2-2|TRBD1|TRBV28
CASSLGQGYFIPNTGELFF
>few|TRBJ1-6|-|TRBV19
CASSPLVGALYNSPLHF
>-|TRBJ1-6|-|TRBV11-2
CASSSDGRGNSPLHF
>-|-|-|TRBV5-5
CASSLPMRDGGEQYF
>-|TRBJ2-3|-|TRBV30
CAWSVHTHTDTQYF
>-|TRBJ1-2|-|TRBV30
CAWSGRSDYGYTF